The entry that follows covers one T cell receptor beta chain sequence. Its antigen remains unknown. These data originate in a study of cytomegalovirus exposure and HLA in healthy donors. Study outcomes and limitations: In a later analysis, a missense DCLRE1C variant was linked to TCR beta V- and J-gene trimming. Segments of the TCR beta V type were, in most cases, productive about 87% or about 30% of the time in an earlier analysis. In vitro experiments confirmed that three CMV-associated chains were specific for CMV antigens.

Vbeta (60) and Jbeta (13) primers were used in the PCR. TCRdb's table, derived via immunoSEQ multiplex PCR, lists solely in-frame clones and lacks some. The repertoire holds around 100,000 clones, with around 81% as singletons. The CDR3 extends over 15 amino acids. Germline CDR1 reads SGHTA; CDR2 reads FQGNSA. V gave up 1 base and J gave up 4 bases, with 11 bases separating them. The donors, nominally healthy at sampling, likely had unrecorded immune exposures. The receptor was isolated from a woman between 65 and 79 years old in good health and CMV-seropositive. Sequenced: PBMCs. The V and J genes are TRBV7-2 and TRBJ1-5; no definite D call. This CDR3 is CASSLGAGGNQPQHF. In DNA form, the CDR3 reads TGTGCCAGCAGCTTAGGGGCAGGTGGGAATCAGCCCCAGCATTTT. Full variable domain (outside the CDR3, taken from reference TRBV7-2 and TRBJ1-5): GAGVSQSPSNKVTEKGKDVELRCDPISGHTALYWYRQSLGQGLEFLIYFQGNSAPDKSGLPSDRFSAERTGGSVSTLTIQRTQQEDSAVYLCASSLGAGGNQPQHFGDGTRLSIL.